What follows describes a single T cell receptor beta chain. Its matching antigen is unknown. Trimming shortened V by 0 bases and J by 2 bases, and 14 bases separated the two germline ends. This CDR3 spans 16 amino acids. Germline V gene sequence: CDR1 MGHRA, CDR2 YSYEKL. This entry comes from a study of cytomegalovirus exposure and HLA in healthy donors. Study-level findings and limits: A later analysis showed HLA-associated TCR beta chains outstripping equally common others in clonal expansion.

Amplification used 60 Vbeta primers and 13 Jbeta primers. Sequenced by immunoSEQ multiplex PCR; TCRdb stores in-frame clones only, minus some. The data hold 55,000 to 70,000 clones, with roughly 74% observed a single time. This clonotype was obtained from a woman aged 55 to 70 in good health and CMV-seropositive. Sequencing input: PBMCs. V is TRBV4-1 and J is TRBJ2-7; weak D call: TRBD1 (6 bases). CDR3 loop: CASSQEETGFAYEQYF. The CDR3 DNA follows: TGCGCCAGCAGCCAAGAGGAGACAGGTTTCGCCTACGAGCAGTACTTC.